Following are 29 T cell receptor beta chains from one sample sequenced in a study of beta chain features in type 1 diabetes. Expressed TCRB transcripts were sequenced because the entire RNA isolate underwent reverse transcription. Produced via immunoSEQ multiplex PCR; TCRdb's table is partial and in-frame only. The sample contains just over 600,000 clones, around 15% of which appear only once. Sequencing was carried out using naive CD4+ T cells from blood. Source of these receptors: a man between 18 and 35 years old in good health.

This clone was seen more than once but under ten times. The chain links TRBV5-4 to TRBJ2-7, with 9 bases matching TRBD2. Germline V gene sequence: CDR1 SGHNT, CDR2 YYREEE (reference sequence). V trimming: 5 bases; J trimming: 5 bases; junction bases outside the gene matches: 11. The CDR3 contains 15 residues. CDR3 amino acids: CASRSPAGGPHEQYF. The CDR3 DNA follows: TGTGCCAGCAGAAGCCCAGCGGGGGGTCCTCACGAGCAGTACTTC. The full variable domain, rest sourced from reference TRBV5-4 and TRBJ2-7, is ETGVTQSPTHLIKTRGQQVTLRCSSQSGHNTVSWYQQALGQGPQFIFQYYREEENGRGNFPPRFSGLQFPNYSSELNVNALELDDSALYLCASRSPAGGPHEQYFGPGTRLTVT.

This clone was seen only a few times. The rearrangement joins TRBV6-5 to TRBJ2-5; D gene ambiguous. Germline CDR1 reads MNHEY; CDR2 reads SVGAGI. This CDR3 spans 12 amino acids. Trimming took off 4 bases at V and 4 bases at J, with 7 bases between the two ends. Written as DNA, the CDR3 is TGTGCCAGCAGTTCCCATCTAGAGACCCAGTACTTC. It yields the protein CASSSHLETQYF.

CDR3 DNA sequence: TGCGCCAGCAGCCAAGGGACAGCCGGGACTAACTACAATGAGCAGTTCTTC. Translation gives CASSQGTAGTNYNEQFF. The gene calls are TRBV4-1 and TRBJ2-1; D is possibly TRBD2 (7 bases). The germline CDR1 and CDR2 sequences are MGHRA and YSYEKL. The CDR3 totals 17 residues. Trimming left V 1 base short and J 3 bases short, with 16 bases between.

This clone was picked up a small number of times. The genes are TRBV14 and TRBJ2-7; the D gene is possibly TRBD2 (5 bases). The CDR3 covers 12 residues. The germline CDR1 and CDR2 sequences are SGHDN and FVKESK. V gave up 4 bases and J gave up 9 bases, with 13 bases separating them. CDR3 nucleotide sequence: TGTGCCAGCAGCCCCGGACTGGCCGGGCAGTACTTC. As protein: CASSPGLAGQYF.

The chain couples TRBV7-2 to TRBJ2-3, with 13 positions matching TRBD2. CDR1 and CDR2 from the germline V gene are SGHTA and FQGNSA. The CDR3 covers 17 residues. Trimming cost V 6 bases and J 0 bases; bases outside gene matches: 6. As DNA, the CDR3 is TGTGCCAGCAGGGGTGGACTAGCGGGGGCTAGCACAGATACGCAGTATTTT. This gives the protein CASRGGLAGASTDTQYF.

This clone was recorded only once. The V and J genes are TRBV6-1 and TRBJ2-3, with D maybe TRBD2 (6 bases). Trimming cost V 5 bases and J 3 bases, with 15 bases left between them. The CDR3 is 15 residues long. Germline CDR1 reads MNHNS; CDR2 reads SASEGT. The CDR3 here is CASSSSGDRTDTQYF. DNA of the CDR3: TGTGCCAGCAGTTCATCGGGAGATAGGACAGATACGCAGTATTTT.

The chain uses TRBV5-4 and TRBJ2-7; D possibly corresponds to TRBD2 (6 bases). V was cut by 1 base and J by 4 bases, with 15 bases left in between. CDR3 length equals 15 residues. Germline CDR1 reads SGHNT; CDR2 reads YYREEE (reference sequence). The CDR3 sequence: CASSLYGSPPYEQYF. The CDR3 DNA follows: TGTGCCAGCAGCTTGTACGGGAGTCCCCCTTACGAGCAGTACTTC.

CDR3: CASSPAAGAVVAFF. Here the CDR3 DNA reads TGTGCCAGCTCACCAGCAGCGGGGGCTGTGGTAGCTTTCTTT. V usage is TRBV18 and J usage is TRBJ1-1; the D gene is possibly TRBD1 (6 bases). This CDR3 spans 14 amino acids. Germline V lookup: CDR1 KGHSH, CDR2 LQKENI. The V and J ends lost 2 bases and 10 bases respectively, with 17 bases between them.

Only a few counts were recorded for this clone. The V call is TRBV5-1, the J call TRBJ2-1; TRBD1 matches at 8 bases. The CDR3 sequence is 14 residues long. Germline V gene lookup returns CDR1 SGHRS and CDR2 YFSETQ. J gave up 7 bases and V 4 bases, and 7 bases lay outside the gene matches. CDR3 nucleotide sequence: TGCGCCAGCAGCACCGTCGGACAGGGTAATGAGCAGTTCTTC. Translation gives CASSTVGQGNEQFF.

The CDR3 nucleotides read TGTGCCAGCAGCCGGTCGGGGGGCGGGGCAGATACGCAGTATTTT. Protein: CASSRSGGGADTQYF. The rearrangement joins TRBV28 to TRBJ2-3; possible D gene TRBD2, 7 bases. With 6 bases removed from V and 4 bases from J, the gap between germline ends came to 17 bases. The CDR3 spans 15 residues. Germline CDR1 MDHEN, CDR2 SYDVKM.

V is TRBV10-3 and J is TRBJ2-1; tentatively, D is TRBD1 (5 bases). Trimming took off 4 bases at V and 0 bases at J, with 10 bases between the two ends. The CDR3 has 15 amino acids. The germline CDR1 and CDR2 sequences are ENHRY and SYGVKD. Here the CDR3 reads CAISGGRNSYNEQFF. CDR3 in DNA: TGTGCCATCAGTGGGGGCAGAAACTCCTACAATGAGCAGTTCTTC.

V usage is TRBV6-5 and J usage is TRBJ2-7; TRBD1 matches at 10 bases. J was trimmed by 6 bases and V by 8 bases; bases with no gene match: 10. The V gene's germline CDR1 is MNHEY and CDR2 SVGAGI. The CDR3 contains 14 residues. CDR3 region: CASRSGTGVAEQYF. The CDR3 DNA sequence: TGTGCCAGCCGTTCCGGGACAGGGGTCGCCGAGCAGTACTTC.

Note on this clone: The DNA is left out, because the CDR3 cannot be placed on it with certainty; the CDR3 is given as TCRdb lists it. The rearrangement joins TRBV7-9 to TRBJ2-3. The CDR3 has 14 residues if both end residues are counted. CDR1 and CDR2 (germline): SEHNR, FQNEAQ (reference sequence). The CDR3 loop is CASSFGHGTPLKGF.

The chain uses TRBV7-9 and TRBJ1-1; the D gene is possibly TRBD1 (5 bases). Germline loops: CDR1 SEHNR, CDR2 FQNEAQ (reference sequence). V was clipped by 4 bases and J by 1 base, with 10 bases between them. The CDR3 is 14 residues long. Here the CDR3 reads CASSSGRENTEAFF. In DNA form, the CDR3 reads TGTGCCAGCAGCTCGGGCAGGGAGAACACTGAAGCTTTCTTT.

The CDR3 protein is CASSGVAVNTGELFF. DNA of the CDR3: TGTGCCAGTTCAGGGGTAGCGGTAAACACCGGGGAGCTGTTTTTT. The V and J genes are TRBV19 and TRBJ2-2; D may match TRBD1 or TRBD2 (6 bases each). The CDR3 is made up of 15 amino acids. With 8 bases removed from V and 2 bases from J, the gap between germline ends came to 15 bases. Germline CDR1 and CDR2: LNHDA and SQIVND (reference sequence). The full variable domain, with the rest looked up from reference TRBV19 and TRBJ2-2, is DGGITQSPKYLFRKEGQNVTLSCEQNLNHDAMYWYRQDPGQGLRLIYYSQIVNDFQKGDIAEGYSVSREKKESFPLTVTSAQKNPTAFYLCASSGVAVNTGELFFGEGSRLTVL.

Only a few counts were recorded for this clone. The genes are TRBV28 and TRBJ2-3, with 7 positions matching TRBD2. CDR3 length: 14 residues. J was trimmed by 5 bases and V by 8 bases; bases with no gene match: 10. Germline lookup yields CDR1 MDHEN and CDR2 SYDVKM. This chain's CDR3 is CASFGAAGVDTQYF. The CDR3 DNA reads TGTGCCAGCTTCGGAGCCGCGGGGGTAGATACGCAGTATTTT.

The chain joins TRBV23-1 to TRBJ1-5, with D possibly matching TRBD1 (5 bases). TRBV23-1 is an ORF, and what it does is uncertain. The CDR3 length is 17 residues. Trimming stripped 2 bases from V and 9 bases from J, with 23 bases between. The DNA of the CDR3 is TGCGCCAGCAGTCAAAGGGAGTGGGACCCGGTCGGATGGCCCCAGCATTTT. Its protein is CASSQREWDPVGWPQHF.

CDR3 in DNA: TGTGCCAGCAGTTATAGGGGGCTAGCAACACCCGAGCAGTACTTC. The encoded protein is CASSYRGLATPEQYF. V is TRBV6-5 and J is TRBJ2-7, with 7 bases identical to TRBD1. The trim removed 3 bases at V and 6 bases at J, leaving 11 bases unmatched. The CDR3 runs to 15 residues. Germline lookup yields CDR1 MNHEY and CDR2 SVGAGI.

V usage is TRBV19 and J usage is TRBJ1-2; no firm D call. Germline CDR1 is LNHDA and CDR2 is SQIVND (reference sequence). The CDR3 loop spans 12 amino acids. Trimming stripped 5 bases from V and 4 bases from J, with 8 bases between. Here the CDR3 DNA reads TGTGCCAGTAGTCTCACAAGCTATGGCTACACCTTC. Its protein product is CASSLTSYGYTF.

Of note for this clone: The same CDR3 arises from other DNA sequences in this sample as well. The chain recombines TRBV10-3 with TRBJ1-1; 9 nucleotides align to TRBD1. V shed 4 bases and J 4 bases; nucleotides not matched to a gene: 1. The CDR3 is made up of 13 amino acids. CDR1 and CDR2 from the germline V gene are ENHRY and SYGVKD. The chain's CDR3 is CAISVTGGTEAFF. CDR3 bases: TGTGCCATCAGTGTGACAGGGGGCACTGAAGCTTTCTTT.

CDR3 protein: CASSLTGPLAKNIQYF. The CDR3, as DNA: TGTGCCAGCTCACTGACAGGACCTTTAGCCAAAAACATTCAGTACTTC. The rearrangement links TRBV18 to TRBJ2-4; D possibly corresponds to TRBD1 (6 bases). The CDR3 is 16 residues long. Germline CDR1 and CDR2: KGHSH and LQKENI. The V gene lost 4 bases and the J gene lost 0 bases, with 13 bases spanning the gap. Filled out from reference TRBV18 and TRBJ2-4, the complete variable domain reads NAGVMQNPRHLVRRRGQEARLRCSPMKGHSHVYWYRQLPEEGLKFMVYLQKENIIDESGMPKERFSAEFPKEGPSILRIQQVVRGDSAAYFCASSLTGPLAKNIQYFGAGTRLSVL.

This clone was picked up a small number of times. The V call is TRBV21-1, the J call TRBJ2-7; TRBD1 reflects the table's D call only, with no check against the DNA. TRBV21-1 has pseudogene status. CDR3 size: 15 residues. CDR3 amino acids: CASSKPGTVTYEQYF. The DNA of the CDR3 is TGTGCCAGCAGCAAACCCGGGACAGTCACCTACGAGCAGTACTTC.

This clone has just a few counts. The J gene is TRBJ2-3, the V gene TRBV5-1, with 12 bases identical to TRBD2. After removal of 1 base from V and 6 bases from J, the junction contained 9 bases not matched to a gene. CDR1 is SGHRS, CDR2 YFSETQ, per germline. This CDR3 has 17 residues. The DNA of the CDR3 is TGCGCCAGCAGCTTGTGGACTAGCGGGAACTCGTGGGATACGCAGTATTTT. As protein: CASSLWTSGNSWDTQYF.

The CDR3 sequence: CASSLEPATNEKLFF. CDR3 nucleotide sequence: TGTGCCAGCAGCTTAGAACCGGCAACTAATGAAAAACTGTTTTTT. V usage is TRBV7-2 and J usage is TRBJ1-4; D not resolved. The V gene's germline CDR1 is SGHTA and CDR2 FQGNSA. There are 15 residues in the CDR3. V was trimmed by 1 base and J by 0 bases, leaving 6 bases between them.

This clone came up a few times. The CDR3 DNA reads as TGTGCCAGCAGTATGACAGGCTTTTCAACTGAAGCTTTCTTT. It translates to CASSMTGFSTEAFF. V and J are TRBV2 and TRBJ1-1, with D tentatively TRBD1 (6 bases). Deletions cut 5 bases from V and 5 bases from J, with 15 bases between. Germline CDR1 reads SNHLY; CDR2 reads FYNNEI. The CDR3 length is 14 residues. The whole variable domain, filled in from reference TRBV2 and TRBJ1-1, reads EPEVTQTPSHQVTQMGQEVILRCVPISNHLYFYWYRQILGQKVEFLVSFYNNEISEKSEIFDDQFSVERPDGSNFTLKIRSTKLEDSAMYFCASSMTGFSTEAFFGQGTRLTVV.

V and J are TRBV14 and TRBJ1-2; the D gene is possibly TRBD1 (6 bases). In germline, CDR1 is SGHDN, CDR2 FVKESK. This CDR3 contains 15 residues. V gave up 1 base and J gave up 3 bases, with 12 bases separating them. CDR3 nucleotides: TGTGCCAGCAGCCAAGGCCTACAGGGACACTATGGCTACACCTTC. Translated: CASSQGLQGHYGYTF. The variable domain in full, completed from reference TRBV14 and TRBJ1-2, reads EAGVTQFPSHSVIEKGQTVTLRCDPISGHDNLYWYRRVMGKEIKFLLHFVKESKQDESGMPNNRFLAERTGGTYSTLKVQPAELEDSGVYFCASSQGLQGHYGYTFGSGTRLTVV.

This chain uses TRBV7-6 with TRBJ1-5, with D possibly matching TRBD1 (6 bases). Germline V gene sequence: CDR1 SGHVS, CDR2 FNYEAQ. Trimming took 1 base from V and 0 from J, leaving 7 bases between them. There are 15 residues in the CDR3. Here the CDR3 reads CASSLEGDSNQPQHF. In DNA, the CDR3 is TGTGCCAGCAGCTTAGAGGGGGATAGCAATCAGCCCCAGCATTTT.

This clone occurred a few times. The V gene is TRBV11-3, the J gene TRBJ1-1; D gene uncertain. Germline V CDR1 and CDR2: SGHNT, YENEEA. The CDR3 consists of 15 residues. Trimming left V 0 bases short and J 0 bases short, with 8 bases between. The CDR3 nucleotides are TGTGCCAGCAGCTTAGATCCGGGGATGAACACTGAAGCTTTCTTT. It encodes CASSLDPGMNTEAFF.

Only a few counts were recorded for this clone. The rearrangement uses TRBV4-1 and TRBJ2-2; TRBD2 matches at 10 bases. The CDR3 totals 17 residues. Germline V gene sequence: CDR1 MGHRA, CDR2 YSYEKL. The junction had 6 bases not matched to a gene; V was cut back by 1 base and J by 4 bases. The CDR3 DNA follows: TGCGCCAGCAGCCAAGTAGCGGGGGGTCTTGTCACCGGGGAGCTGTTTTTT. Translation gives CASSQVAGGLVTGELFF.